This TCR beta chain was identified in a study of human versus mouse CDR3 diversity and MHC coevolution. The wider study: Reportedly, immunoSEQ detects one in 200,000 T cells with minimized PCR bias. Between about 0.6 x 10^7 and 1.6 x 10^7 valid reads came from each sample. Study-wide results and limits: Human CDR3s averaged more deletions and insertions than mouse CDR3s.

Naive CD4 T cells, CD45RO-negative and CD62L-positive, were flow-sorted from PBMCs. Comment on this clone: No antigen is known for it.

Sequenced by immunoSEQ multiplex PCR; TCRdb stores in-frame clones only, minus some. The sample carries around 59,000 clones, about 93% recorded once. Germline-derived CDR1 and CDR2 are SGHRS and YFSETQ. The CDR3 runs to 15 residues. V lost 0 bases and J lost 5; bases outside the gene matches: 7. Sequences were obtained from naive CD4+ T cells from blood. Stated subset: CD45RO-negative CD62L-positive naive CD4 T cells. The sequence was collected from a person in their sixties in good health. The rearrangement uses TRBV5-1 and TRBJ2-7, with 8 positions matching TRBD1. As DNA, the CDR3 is TGCGCCAGCAGCTTGGTGTCAGGGGGCTGGAACGAGCAGTACTTC. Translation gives CASSLVSGGWNEQYF.